This TCR beta chain originates from a study of T cells in Graves' hyperthyroidism and ophthalmopathy. Study as a whole: Peripheral blood sampling occurred at initial diagnosis, before any treatment.

Template material for amplifying TCR beta CDR3 regions consisted of RNA transcripts. RT-PCR in the first round (using the HTBI primer set) targeted the TCR CDR3. One entry per CDR3 protein, called by TCRdb with MiXCR from the multiplex PCR reads. The profile shows around 600,000 distinct CDR3 sequences, approximately 15% of them singletons. This clonotype was observed a few times. Germline CDR1 and CDR2: LNHDA and SQIVND (reference sequence). CDR3 length: 20 residues. Losses at the gene ends were 1 base for V and 3 bases for J; bases not matched to a gene: 18. The TCR sequence derives from a woman under 30 with Graves' ophthalmopathy. The chain uses TRBV19 and TRBJ2-1, with 7 positions matching TRBD2. The sample comprised blood. Written as DNA, the CDR3 is TGTGCCAGTAGTATAGCTATTTTTACTTCGGCGGGAGTATTCTACAATGAGCAGTTCTTC. It yields the protein CASSIAIFTSAGVFYNEQFF.